This section outlines one T cell receptor beta chain sequence together with its context. The CDR3 loop spans 15 amino acids. V lost 4 bases to trimming and J lost 4 bases; unmatched junction nucleotides: 8. Germline V lookup: CDR1 SGHRS, CDR2 YFSETQ. The data were obtained in a study of blood T cell repertoires in COVID-19. The overall study: COVID-19 samples from acute and convalescent phases originated in the United States, Italy and Spain. Sources were T cells, B-cell-depleted T cells, or PBMCs; the material itself was cDNA or gDNA.

Repertoires were generated with immunoSEQ multiplex PCR, while TCRdb's copy carries only in-frame clones and drops some. The repertoire holds 95,000 to 150,000 clones, 88% seen once, with approximately 0.81% in the top ten. The material sequenced was peripheral blood. This rearrangement joins TRBV5-1 to TRBJ1-1, with 9 bases aligning to TRBD1. The TCR was taken from a woman aged 45-65 years with active or convalescent COVID-19. CDR3 coding DNA: TGCGCCAGCAGCATACAGGGGGCTGGGGGCACTGAAGCTTTCTTT. This gives the protein CASSIQGAGGTEAFF.